This TCR beta chain was obtained from a study of OX40 agonist ivuxolimab in advanced cancers. There are 14 residues in the CDR3. Trimming removed 5 bases from V and 4 bases from J; junction bases left unmatched: 7. The germline gives CDR1 LNHNV, CDR2 YYDKDF (reference sequence). TCRdb's table, derived via immunoSEQ multiplex PCR, lists solely in-frame clones and lacks some. The data contain tens of thousands of clones, around nine tenths of them singletons. The clonotype was recovered from an adult with an advanced solid tumor such as melanoma, head and neck, liver or kidney cancer. The gene calls are TRBV15 and TRBJ2-7; TRBD2 matches at 8 bases. The sample in question was CD4+ or CD8+ T cells sorted from blood, obtained in a trial of the OX40 agonist ivuxolimab. The CDR3 coding sequence is TGTGCCACCAGCCCCCCTAGCGGGCTTTACGAGCAGTACTTC. It is translated as CATSPPSGLYEQYF.